This TCR beta chain originates from a study of blood T cell repertoires in COVID-19 (dated by TCRdb to 2020 to 2022). For context, the study as a whole: Samples from collaborators originated in the United States, Italy and Spain and spanned both the acute and convalescent phases of COVID-19. The prospective study material was composed of cDNA or gDNA derived from T cells, B-cell-depleted T cells, or PBMCs. Deeply sampled blood TCRbeta repertoires from subjects exposed to, actively infected with, or recovered from COVID-19 were included in the dataset. The repertoires were released in a freely available public database meant as a resource for research on the immune response to SARS-CoV-2. Samples came from the ongoing ImmuneRACE study (first 160 participants) plus 1,254 subjects from 6 global collaborators. Sample metadata almost always included a de-identified subject ID, COVID-19 status, age in years and sex. HLA class I and class II types, where available, came from metadata supplied by the sample provider rather than from assay-based typing. What the authors observed across the whole study: Clinical and demographic metadata were provided uncurated, with the amount varying by source and participant.

TCRbeta CDR3 regions were amplified from genomic DNA by means of the immunoSEQ Assay, a bias-controlled multiplex PCR. As for how the authors treated the data: The number of nucleated cells in each sample was estimated by amplification of reference gene primers within the assay. To quantify the absolute abundance of each unique TCRbeta CDR3 rearrangement, sequence reads were collapsed and filtered. For each sample, productive Simpson clonality was calculated by taking the square root of Simpson's diversity index across productive rearrangements. Here the immuneACCESS table is served through TCRdb, limited to in-frame sequences with V and J called. Missing clones are a known gap in these copies; in checked studies unresolved V genes cover under half, and the rest lacks a known reason. V and J calls and clone size come straight from that table; D and trimming were deduced from the DNA. The sample table shows tens of thousands of clones, and just over 85% are seen once. Around 2% of the sample is held by the ten biggest clonotypes.

The collaborating institutions used their own protocols to collect whole blood in K2EDTA tubes. For TCRbeta analysis, collaborator samples were shipped as frozen whole blood, as isolated PBMCs, or as DNA extracted from either sample type. Including cysteine and phenylalanine, the CDR3 has 14 amino acids. The read is trimmed to its CDR3 DNA, 42 bases read in frame from base 1. The junction shows trimming of 4 bases on V and 5 bases on J, and the gene matches do not reach 6 bases of it. CDR1 and CDR2, per the germline V gene, are SGHNT and YENEEA. This clone has a handful of counts. Its antigen target is currently unknown. There are no base qualities to consult, and no much larger clone falls within one base.

The sequence derives from a woman aged 80 or over with active or convalescent COVID-19. The sequenced sample consisted of peripheral blood. Rearrangement joined TRBV11-3 to TRBJ2-3; 7 bases in the junction line up with TRBD1. The CDR3: CASSSTRTGDTQYF. The DNA reads TGTGCCAGCAGCTCCACGAGGACAGGAGATACGCAGTATTTT.